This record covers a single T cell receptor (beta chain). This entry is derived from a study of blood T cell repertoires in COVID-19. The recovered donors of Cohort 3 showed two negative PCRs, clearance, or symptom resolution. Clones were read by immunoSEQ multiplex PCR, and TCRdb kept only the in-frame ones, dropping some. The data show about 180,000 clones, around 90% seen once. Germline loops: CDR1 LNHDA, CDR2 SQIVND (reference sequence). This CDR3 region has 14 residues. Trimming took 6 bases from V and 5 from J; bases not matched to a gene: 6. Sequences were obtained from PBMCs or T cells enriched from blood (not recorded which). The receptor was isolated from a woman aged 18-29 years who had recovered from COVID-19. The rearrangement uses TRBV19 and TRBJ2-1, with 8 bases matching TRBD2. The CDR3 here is CASRYVSGNNEQFF. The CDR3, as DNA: TGTGCCAGTAGGTACGTTAGCGGGAACAATGAGCAGTTCTTC.